The text below deals with one T cell receptor beta chain. Its recognized antigen is unknown. No clone much larger than this one lies a single base away; base qualities are absent. Patients with autoimmune disease history or receiving systemic immunosuppression were excluded from the trial. Peripheral blood for TCR sequencing was drawn from every dose cohort at baseline, at cycle 4 day 1 and at cycle 7 day 1. Samples were obtained from an open-label, multicenter, first-in-human phase I dose-escalation trial of ivuxolimab. Adults with locally advanced or metastatic head and neck squamous cell, hepatocellular, melanoma or renal cell carcinoma were enrolled in the trial. Before TCR sequencing, CD4+ and CD8+ T cells were separately sorted from peripheral blood. There are 13 amino acids in the CDR3, from cysteine to phenylalanine inclusive. Here the CDR3 DNA is all that survives: 39 bases in frame from base 1. For CDR1 and CDR2, the germline V gene (reference sequence) lists SGHKS and YYEKEE. Trimming costs V 0 bases and J 10 bases, and their ends lie 14 bases apart.

This sample stems from a study of OX40 agonist ivuxolimab in advanced cancers. Looking at the study overall: The costimulatory receptor OX40 (CD134) was targeted by ivuxolimab, a fully human IgG2 agonistic monoclonal antibody. Among the roughly 50 dose-escalation patients, about 20 had hepatocellular carcinoma, approximately 15 melanoma, 9 renal cell carcinoma and 9 head and neck cancer. Prior anti-PD-1, anti-PD-L1 or anti-CTLA-4 therapy was permitted, and checkpoint inhibitors had been received by approximately 39% of dose-escalation patients. The paper reports the monotherapy dose-escalation portion (N = 52 patients) of the phase I ivuxolimab trial. Peripheral TCRbeta sequencing aimed to test whether ivuxolimab altered TCR sequence diversity and caused clonal T-cell expansion. Intravenous ivuxolimab was administered to patients every 2 weeks at six dose levels: 0.01, 0.1, 0.3, 1.5, 3 and 10 mg/kg. The dose-escalation cohort was about 83% male with a mean age of approximately 60 years, ranging from roughly 20 to 80. Three dose-escalation patients achieved partial responses, one with hepatocellular carcinoma and two with cutaneous melanoma. General study outcomes and caveats: Antigen specificity was not determined for the clonally expanded peripheral T cells. On average, CD8+ T cells showed more expanded clones than CD4+ T cells after ivuxolimab. Low levels of normalized T-cell clonal expansion were also seen in some nonresponding patients. At doses from 0.1 to 3.0 mg/kg, clonal expansion was seen in both CD4+ and CD8+ blood T cells between baseline and week 6. In partial responders in the 0.1-3.0 mg/kg groups, normalized peripheral clonal expansion was found to be among the lowest, especially among CD8+ T cells.

To sequence the TCRbeta CDR3 region, genomic DNA was isolated from the sorted cells. The immunoSEQ Assay was used to sequence the TCRbeta CDR3 regions. TCRdb mirrors the immuneACCESS table, restricted to in-frame sequences. Some clones are absent from its copies; in checked studies, under half trace to an unresolved V gene, and the reason for the others is unknown. Across this sample there are 55,000 or so clones, with about nine tenths seen only once. The ten largest account for approximately 7% of the sample. This TCR came from an adult with an advanced solid tumor such as melanoma, head and neck, liver or kidney cancer. The sequence is built from TRBV5-5 and TRBJ2-7; TRBD2 might be the D gene, on 5 matching bases. The starting material was CD4+ or CD8+ T cells sorted from blood, obtained in a trial of the OX40 agonist ivuxolimab. The base sequence is TGTGCCAGCAGCTTGGCGGGTCCCGGACTTCAGTACTTC. The resulting protein is CASSLAGPGLQYF.